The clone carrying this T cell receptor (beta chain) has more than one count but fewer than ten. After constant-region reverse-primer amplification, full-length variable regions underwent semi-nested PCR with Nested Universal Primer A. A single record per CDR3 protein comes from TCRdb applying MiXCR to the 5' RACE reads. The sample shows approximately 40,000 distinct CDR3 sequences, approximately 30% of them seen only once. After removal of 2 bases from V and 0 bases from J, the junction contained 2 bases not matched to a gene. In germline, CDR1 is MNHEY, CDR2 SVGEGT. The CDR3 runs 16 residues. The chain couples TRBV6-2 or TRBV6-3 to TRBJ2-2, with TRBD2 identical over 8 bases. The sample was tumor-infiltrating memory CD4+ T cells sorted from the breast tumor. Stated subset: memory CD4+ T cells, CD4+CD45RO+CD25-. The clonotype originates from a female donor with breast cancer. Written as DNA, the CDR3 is TGTGCCAGCAGTTACAGCGGGAGAACGAACACCGGGGAGCTGTTTTTT. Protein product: CASSYSGRTNTGELFF.